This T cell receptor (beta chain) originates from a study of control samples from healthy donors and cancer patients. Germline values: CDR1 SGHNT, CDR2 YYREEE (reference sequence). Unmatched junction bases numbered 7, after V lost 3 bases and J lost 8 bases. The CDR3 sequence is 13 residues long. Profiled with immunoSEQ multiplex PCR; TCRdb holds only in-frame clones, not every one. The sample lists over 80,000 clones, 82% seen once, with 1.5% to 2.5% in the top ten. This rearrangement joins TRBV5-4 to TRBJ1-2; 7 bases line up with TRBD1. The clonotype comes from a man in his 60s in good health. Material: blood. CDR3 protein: CASSSDRIGGYTF. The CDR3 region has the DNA TGTGCCAGCAGCTCGGACAGGATCGGAGGCTACACCTTC.